Following are 10 T cell receptor beta chains from one sample sequenced in a study of T cell responses to AZD1222 COVID-19 vaccine. TCRdb keeps only in-frame clones here, not all; method: immunoSEQ multiplex PCR. The sample contains 80,000 to 90,000 clones, around nine tenths of which appear only once. Sequences were derived from peripheral blood, sampled on day 0 of MenACWY control vaccination. The receptors derive from an adult in good health.

The V and J genes are TRBV28 and TRBJ1-5; tentative D call: TRBD1 (6 bases). Trimming took off 11 bases at V and 13 bases at J, with 15 bases between the two ends. This CDR3 has 10 amino acids. Germline CDR1 is MDHEN and CDR2 is SYDVKM. CDR3 residues: CARWRGLQHF. The CDR3 DNA sequence: TGTGCCCGGTGGAGGGGGTTGCAGCATTTT. The variable domain in full, with the rest retrieved from reference TRBV28 and TRBJ1-5, is DVKVTQSSRYLVKRTGEKVFLECVQDMDHENMFWYRQDPGLGLRLIYFSYDVKMKEKGDIPEGYSVSREKKERFSLILESASTNQTSMYLCARWRGLQHFGDGTRLSIL.

The rearrangement uses TRBV5-4 and TRBJ2-7; possibly TRBD1 for D (5 bases). Germline CDR1 is SGHNT and CDR2 is YYREEE (reference sequence). Trimming left V 4 bases short and J 3 bases short, with 14 bases between. The CDR3 contains 14 residues. CDR3 coding DNA: TGTGCCAGCAGCGGTACAGGTAAGGGCTACGAGCAGTACTTC. Translated: CASSGTGKGYEQYF.

This clone was recorded only once. The chain carries TRBV6-5 and TRBJ1-6; D is unresolved. V was clipped by 6 bases and J by 7 bases, with 4 bases between them. This CDR3 contains 11 residues. The germline V gene has CDR1 MNHEY and CDR2 SVGAGI. Here the CDR3 reads CASSLNSPLHF. The CDR3 coding sequence is TGTGCCAGCAGCCTAAATTCACCCCTCCACTTT.

V and J are TRBV7-3 and TRBJ2-3, with 13 nucleotides matching TRBD2. Trimming took 4 bases from V and 1 from J; bases not matched to a gene: 5. In germline, CDR1 is SGHTA, CDR2 FQGTGA. The CDR3 loop spans 17 amino acids. The CDR3 here is CASSSGLAGAGTDTQYF. CDR3 coding DNA: TGTGCCAGCAGCTCCGGACTAGCGGGAGCGGGCACAGATACGCAGTATTTT.

V is TRBV28 and J is TRBJ2-1; the match to TRBD1 covers 9 bases. The ends lost 6 bases at V and 7 bases at J; junction bases unmatched: 7. Per the germline V gene, CDR1 is MDHEN and CDR2 is SYDVKM. The CDR3 extends over 14 amino acids. DNA for the CDR3: TGTGCCAGCAGGGGGGGACAGGGAGTAAATGAGCAGTTCTTC. It yields the protein CASRGGQGVNEQFF.

This rearrangement joins TRBV4-1 to TRBJ1-1, with D hard to call. Germline CDR1 is MGHRA and CDR2 is YSYEKL. The CDR3 length is 13 residues. Trimming cost V 4 bases and J 5 bases, with 11 bases left between them. In DNA form, the CDR3 reads TGCGCCAGCAGCCTTTTATCGGGGACTGAAGCTTTCTTT. Residues: CASSLLSGTEAFF.

The chain couples TRBV19 to TRBJ1-3, with D unclear. The V and J ends lost 11 bases and 3 bases respectively, with 8 bases between them. The CDR3 length is 11 residues. Germline CDR1 LNHDA, CDR2 SQIVND (reference sequence). In DNA form, the CDR3 reads TGTGCCTCGGGCCATGGAAACACCATATATTTT. It translates to CASGHGNTIYF.

The chain has TRBV12-5 and TRBJ2-7; 8 bases are a match to TRBD1. The germline V gene encodes CDR1 LGHNT and CDR2 FRNRAP. The ends lost 2 bases at V and 4 bases at J; junction bases unmatched: 13. The CDR3 is 17 amino acids. The DNA of the CDR3 is TGTGCTAGTGGTTTGCCCCTGCCAGGGGGCTTTGGTTACGAGCAGTACTTC. It translates to CASGLPLPGGFGYEQYF.

This clone has just a few counts. The chain uses TRBV29-1 and TRBJ1-4; tentatively, D is TRBD1 (5 bases). The V end was cut by 7 bases, the J end by 6 bases, with 15 bases between. This CDR3 has 13 amino acids. The germline V gene has CDR1 SQVTM and CDR2 ANQGSEA. CDR3: CSANLQGDEKLFF. CDR3 in DNA: TGCAGCGCCAATCTCCAGGGAGATGAAAAACTGTTTTTT.

V and J are TRBV30 and TRBJ1-5; D is undetermined. Germline V gene data show CDR1 as GTSNPN and CDR2 as SVGIG (reference sequence). Trimming removed 0 bases at V and 0 bases at J, with 9 bases between. CDR3 length: 15 residues. DNA of the CDR3: TGTGCCTGGAGTGTCAAGTTACATAGCAATCAGCCCCAGCATTTT. The encoded protein is CAWSVKLHSNQPQHF.